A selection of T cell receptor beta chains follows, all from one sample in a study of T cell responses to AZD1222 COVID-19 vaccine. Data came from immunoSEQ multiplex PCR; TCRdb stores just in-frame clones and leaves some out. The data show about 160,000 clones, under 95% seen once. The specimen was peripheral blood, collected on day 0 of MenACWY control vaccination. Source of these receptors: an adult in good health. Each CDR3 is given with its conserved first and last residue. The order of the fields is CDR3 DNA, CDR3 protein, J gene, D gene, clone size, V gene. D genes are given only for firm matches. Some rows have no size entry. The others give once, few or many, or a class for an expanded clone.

DNA: TGTGCCAGCAGCTCGCACATAGGCACTGAAGCTTTCTTT
CDR3: CASSSHIGTEAFF
J: TRBJ1-1
D: .
size: once
V: TRBV11-2

DNA: TGTGCCAGCAGCCAAGATTGGCCAGCGGGGCCACAAGAGACCCAGTACTTC
CDR3: CASSQDWPAGPQETQYF
J: TRBJ2-5
D: TRBD2
size: .
V: TRBV4-2

DNA: TGTGCCACCAGCAGAACCCAGGGGGGTTATCAGCCCCAGCATTTT
CDR3: CATSRTQGGYQPQHF
J: TRBJ1-5
D: TRBD1
size: .
V: TRBV15

DNA: TGTGCCAGCAGAAGACAGGGGTTGCCTTCGAACACTGAAGCTTTCTTT
CDR3: CASRRQGLPSNTEAFF
J: TRBJ1-1
D: TRBD1
size: .
V: TRBV7-4

DNA: TGCGCCAGCAGTCCCCCTCCTAGCGTAGCCTACAATGAGCAGTTCTTC
CDR3: CASSPPPSVAYNEQFF
J: TRBJ2-1
D: .
size: .
V: TRBV23-1

DNA: TGTGCCAGCAGTTTACTGGGGGCCAATGAGCAGTTCTTC
CDR3: CASSLLGANEQFF
J: TRBJ2-1
D: .
size: .
V: TRBV28

DNA: TGTGCCACCAGTGAGGAGGGGAGGACTTCAAGGGAGCAGTTCTTC
CDR3: CATSEEGRTSREQFF
J: TRBJ2-1
D: .
size: .
V: TRBV24-1

DNA: TGCAGTGCGAGTCAAGCCGGGACAGGTCACACAGATACGCAGTATTTT
CDR3: CSASQAGTGHTDTQYF
J: TRBJ2-3
D: TRBD1
size: .
V: TRBV20-1

DNA: TGTGCCAGCAGCGGCAGACCGGGCCTCGTTCCTGGAAACACCATATATTTT
CDR3: CASSGRPGLVPGNTIYF
J: TRBJ1-3
D: .
size: .
V: TRBV9

DNA: TGTGCCAGCAGTTTAATAAGGGATCAGCCCCAGCATTTT
CDR3: CASSLIRDQPQHF
J: TRBJ1-5
D: .
size: once
V: TRBV12-3/TRBV12-4

DNA: TGTGCCAGCAGTGAGGGATTCGGCAATCAGCCCCAGCATTTT
CDR3: CASSEGFGNQPQHF
J: TRBJ1-5
D: .
size: .
V: TRBV2

DNA: TGTGCCAGCACCCTGGGGGGCTCCTACAATGAGCAGTTCTTC
CDR3: CASTLGGSYNEQFF
J: TRBJ2-1
D: .
size: .
V: TRBV27

DNA: TGTGCCAGCAGCCCAGGGGGATACGGAGGAAACACCATATATTTT
CDR3: CASSPGGYGGNTIYF
J: TRBJ1-3
D: TRBD1
size: .
V: TRBV7-9

DNA: TGTGCCAGCAGCTTACTGAGCGTTAGCTCCTACGAGCAGTACTTC
CDR3: CASSLLSVSSYEQYF
J: TRBJ2-7
D: .
size: .
V: TRBV11-3

DNA: TGTGCCAGCAGCTGGGCCATGGGCCCGAACACTGAAGCTTTCTTT
CDR3: CASSWAMGPNTEAFF
J: TRBJ1-1
D: .
size: once
V: TRBV7-3

DNA: TGTGCCAGCAGCCCAACCGGGACACGCAAGAACTATGGCTACACCTTC
CDR3: CASSPTGTRKNYGYTF
J: TRBJ1-2
D: .
size: .
V: TRBV7-3

DNA: TGTGCCAGCAGCTTAGGGCGGGAGGTCCGACCCTACGAGCAGTACTTC
CDR3: CASSLGREVRPYEQYF
J: TRBJ2-7
D: TRBD2
size: .
V: TRBV11-2

DNA: TGTGCCAGCAGTTACAGCAGGGGTCAAGAGACCCAGTACTTC
CDR3: CASSYSRGQETQYF
J: TRBJ2-5
D: .
size: .
V: TRBV6-6

DNA: TGTGCCAGCAGTGAAGCAGGGAATCAGCCCCAGCATTTT
CDR3: CASSEAGNQPQHF
J: TRBJ1-5
D: .
size: .
V: TRBV6-1

DNA: TGCAGCGACAGACTAGCGGGAGGACGTGAGCAGTTCTTC
CDR3: CSDRLAGGREQFF
J: TRBJ2-1
D: TRBD2
size: .
V: TRBV29-1

DNA: TGCAGCGTTGGCAGGGGCTCCTACAATGAGCAGTTCTTC
CDR3: CSVGRGSYNEQFF
J: TRBJ2-1
D: .
size: .
V: TRBV29-1

DNA: TGTGCCAGCAGTTTTCTCACGGGCGTGGGTCAGTTCTTC
CDR3: CASSFLTGVGQFF
J: TRBJ2-1
D: .
size: .
V: TRBV12-3/TRBV12-4

DNA: TGTGCCAGCAGTGAACATCTCCAGGTCTCTGGAAACACCATATATTTT
CDR3: CASSEHLQVSGNTIYF
J: TRBJ1-3
D: .
size: .
V: TRBV6-1

DNA: TGTGCCAGTAGTATAGATGGCACCGGGACTAATGAAAAACTGTTTTTT
CDR3: CASSIDGTGTNEKLFF
J: TRBJ1-4
D: .
size: .
V: TRBV19

DNA: TGTGCCAGCAGCTTGGAGTCTAGCGGGAGGGCCAAGGAGAAGTTCTTC
CDR3: CASSLESSGRAKEKFF
J: TRBJ2-1
D: TRBD2
size: .
V: TRBV5-4

DNA: TGTGCCAGCAGCGCTCCGGACAGGGCCTCCTTC
CDR3: CASSAPDRASF
J: TRBJ1-2
D: TRBD1
size: .
V: TRBV9

DNA: TGTGCCAGCAGGAAAGACACCTGGGACTATGGCTACACCTTC
CDR3: CASRKDTWDYGYTF
J: TRBJ1-2
D: .
size: .
V: TRBV27

DNA: TGCAGCGTTGATCGGTCTAACTATGGCTACACCTTC
CDR3: CSVDRSNYGYTF
J: TRBJ1-2
D: .
size: once
V: TRBV29-1